This entry describes one T cell receptor (beta chain). Its antigen remains unknown. The same CDR3 can be traced to other DNA sequences in this sample. This sample stems from a study of beta chain features in type 1 diabetes. The V end lost 1 base, the J end lost 1 base, and 7 bases lay between the germline ends. This CDR3 has 13 residues. Looked up from germline, CDR1 is GTSNPN and CDR2 is SVGIG (reference sequence). Study-wide points: The naive, central memory and Treg TCRB repertoires showed an apparent similarity that was greater among patients than among healthy donors. Patients with Type 1 diabetes showed moderately but significantly shorter TCRB CDR3s in all four CD4+ subsets.

Reverse transcription of all isolated RNA meant that expressed TCRB transcripts were sequenced. Data came from immunoSEQ multiplex PCR; TCRdb stores just in-frame clones and leaves some out. The table includes under 850,000 clones, 13% detected once. The sample consisted of naive CD4+ T cells from blood. This sequence was found in a man between 18 and 29 years old with type 1 diabetes. The chain links TRBV30 to TRBJ1-1, with D maybe TRBD1 (6 bases). The CDR3 reads CAWSGQENTEAFF. DNA for the CDR3: TGTGCCTGGAGTGGACAGGAGAACACTGAAGCTTTCTTT.